Included here is one T cell receptor (beta chain) sequence, with context. The antigen is unknown. This clone may be a read error of a much larger clone one base away. Indicated time point: persistent/refractory GD, antithyroid drugs over 5 years with positive TRAb. There was RNA extracted from PBMCs, and the TCR library was made from it. Diagnoses of Graves' disease were made by American Thyroid Association guidelines. Germline V CDR1 and CDR2: ENHRY, SYGVKD. This CDR3 region has 17 residues. This entry is derived from a study of regulatory T cells in long-lasting Graves disease. Study as a whole: Persistence in Graves' disease required over 5 years of antithyroid drugs plus positive TSH receptor antibodies.

Study-wide results and caveats: Study was limited to peripheral blood, excluding thyroid tissue.

iRepertoire HTBI primers and Arm-PCR of CDR3 regions built TCR beta libraries. TCRdb itself ran the multiplex PCR reads through MiXCR, one entry per CDR3 protein. The data contain some 370,000 distinct CDR3 sequences, 20% to 25% of them seen just once; the ten biggest clones take up roughly a quarter. The V call is TRBV10-3, the J call TRBJ1-1, with a possible D match to TRBD1 (5 bases). The TCR originated in a woman in her forties with Graves disease. Here the sequenced sample was peripheral blood mononuclear cells (PBMCs), taken when the disease was refractory, from a patient treated with antithyroid drugs. CDR3 sequence (DNA): TGTGCCGTCAGTGACGCCCCCCCAGGGACCATGAACACTGAAGCTTTCTTT. Translation gives CAVSDAPPGTMNTEAFF.